This TCR beta chain appears in the sequencing data of a study of response to subunit inactivated influenza vaccine. This clonotype was picked up a small number of times. Antigen specificity is unknown. Via MiXCR, TCRdb re-called the RT-PCR reads, giving one row per CDR3 protein. The sample consists of 600,000 to 850,000 distinct CDR3 sequences, 12% to 15% of them appearing once. Study conclusions and caveats: Each seasonal flu vaccination may recruit only limited new T cells, authors suggested.

Germline CDR1 is KGHSH and CDR2 is LQKENI. The CDR3 has 15 amino acids. Losses at the gene ends were 6 bases for V and 3 bases for J; bases not matched to a gene: 9. J is TRBJ2-5 and V is TRBV18, with 8 bases identical to TRBD2. The sample consisted of PBMCs from blood, taken 14 days before vaccination. The clonotype originates from a man aged 45-65 years who received an inactivated influenza vaccine. The CDR3 DNA is TGTGCCAGCTCCACCACGGGAGGGTCGGAAGAGACCCAGTACTTC. Encoded protein: CASSTTGGSEETQYF.